The source of this TCR beta chain is a study of CD8+ T cells in alopecia areata. Study-level information: Treatment ran 6 to 18 months, with 6 months of follow-up afterward.

To note about this clone: Antigen specificity is unknown.

The CDR3 sequence is 12 residues long. The germline V gene has CDR1 KGHSH and CDR2 LQKENI. V was cut by 6 bases and J by 11 bases, with 16 bases left in between. Study conclusions and caveats: In scalp samples, resident alphabeta T cells of normal skin are also sequenced.

Reverse transcribed after extraction, RNA yielded cDNA as the sequencing template. Clones were sequenced by immunoSEQ multiplex PCR, and TCRdb holds only the in-frame ones, with some missing. Of roughly 150,000 clones in the sample, around 60% were seen once. The TCR was taken from a human donor with alopecia areata. Here the sequenced sample was CD4+ T cells sorted from blood, taken at week 0. The rearrangement links TRBV18 to TRBJ1-1; D is undetermined. The CDR3 DNA reads as TGTGCCAGCTCCCTCGGGTCATTTAGTGCTTTCTTT. Amino acid sequence: CASSLGSFSAFF.